The 13 T cell receptor beta chains below all came from one sample that was sequenced in a study of T cell repertoires in cytomegalovirus infection. For these receptors, no antigen is known. TCRdb re-called the reads through MiXCR, storing one row per CDR3 protein. Counted here are roughly 570,000 distinct CDR3 sequences, over 35% occurring once; the ten biggest clones make up around 48%. The material sequenced was cultured PBMCs, taken from culture after CMV antigen stimulation. These receptors were taken from a human donor in good health (CMV status not recorded). Some clones in this sample may be carry-over from other donors' samples.

This chain links TRBV6-6 with TRBJ1-2; D is uncertain. CDR1 MNHNY and CDR2 SVGAGI come from the germline V gene (reference sequence). The CDR3 contains 11 residues. With 7 bases removed from V and 9 bases from J, the gap between germline ends came to 12 bases. CDR3 in DNA: TGTGCCAGCACGAAGGTGCATAGCTACACCTTC. Encoded protein: CASTKVHSYTF.

This clonotype has just a few counts. CDR3 bases: TGTGCCAGCCGACAGGGACAGGCCGAAAACATTCAGTACTTC. It translates to CASRQGQAENIQYF. V is TRBV2 and J is TRBJ2-4; 8 bases are shared with TRBD1. This CDR3 contains 14 residues. V lost 8 bases, J lost 5 bases, and 8 bases stayed unmatched. The germline gives CDR1 SNHLY, CDR2 FYNNEI.

This clonotype was seen repeatedly, ten times or more. The chain links TRBV7-2 to TRBJ1-6; 8 bases are shared with TRBD1. J lost 4 bases, V lost 3 bases, and 5 bases had no gene match. The CDR3 has 16 amino acids. Germline V CDR1 and CDR2: SGHTA, FQGNSA. CDR3 nucleotide sequence: TGTGCCAGCAGCTTCGGACAGGGCGGGTATAATTCACCCCTCCACTTT. As protein: CASSFGQGGYNSPLHF.

This clonotype was observed a few times. The V gene is TRBV7-2, the J gene TRBJ2-5; D remains ambiguous. V shed 3 bases and J shed 9 bases, with 17 bases lying between them. This CDR3 has 14 amino acids. The germline CDR1 and CDR2 sequences are SGHTA and FQGNSA. DNA for the CDR3: TGTGCCAGCAGCTTCAGGCCCCCGGCAAGGGCCCAGTACTTC. Translating it yields CASSFRPPARAQYF.

This chain joins TRBV20-1 and TRBJ2-7; 7 nucleotides match TRBD2. The CDR3 is 14 amino acids. Germline CDR1 is DFQATT and CDR2 is SNEGSKA (reference sequence). J was trimmed by 0 bases and V by 1 base; bases with no gene match: 3. The CDR3, as DNA: TGCAGTGCTAGAGGTCGGACTAGCTCCTACGAGCAGTACTTC. Residues: CSARGRTSSYEQYF.

This chain joins TRBV11-3 and TRBJ2-1, with 9 bases aligning to TRBD2. Unmatched junction bases numbered 9, after V lost 3 bases and J lost 6 bases. The CDR3 loop spans 16 amino acids. Germline CDR1 reads SGHNT; CDR2 reads YENEEA. CDR3 residues: CASSFRAGGGGNEQFF. Here the CDR3 DNA reads TGTGCCAGCAGCTTTAGAGCGGGAGGCGGCGGCAATGAGCAGTTCTTC.

This clonotype came up a few times. The genes are TRBV5-1 and TRBJ1-1; D perhaps matches TRBD1 (5 bases). The germline V gene encodes CDR1 SGHRS and CDR2 YFSETQ. The CDR3 is 13 residues long. With 5 bases removed from V and 5 bases from J, the gap between germline ends came to 13 bases. CDR3 sequence reads: CASSFDGATEAFF. The CDR3 DNA sequence: TGCGCCAGCAGTTTCGACGGGGCTACTGAAGCTTTCTTT. Full variable domain (remainder filled in from reference TRBV5-1 and TRBJ1-1): KAGVTQTPRYLIKTRGQQVTLSCSPISGHRSVSWYQQTPGQGLQFLFEYFSETQRNKGNFPGRFSGRQFSNSRSEMNVSTLELGDSALYLCASSFDGATEAFFGQGTRLTVV.

This sequence joins TRBV6-1 and TRBJ2-7; tentatively, D is TRBD2 (5 bases). V was pared by 0 bases and J by 6 bases, with 9 bases between. Germline V lookup: CDR1 MNHNS, CDR2 SASEGT. The CDR3 contains 13 residues. In DNA form, the CDR3 reads TGTGCCAGCAGTGAAGCGGGAGTATTCGAGCAGTACTTC. As protein: CASSEAGVFEQYF.

This clonotype was detected only a few times. The V call is TRBV7-8, the J call TRBJ2-1; the D is unclear. Germline V gives CDR1 SGHVS, CDR2 FQNEAQ. V lost 1 base, J lost 6 bases, and 16 bases lay in between. This CDR3 is 16 amino acids long. The DNA of the CDR3 is TGTGCCAGCAGCTTAGTTAGGGCTTACGGCATCAATGAGCAGTTCTTC. Its protein is CASSLVRAYGINEQFF.

The rearrangement links TRBV9 to TRBJ1-1; no clear D. Germline lookup yields CDR1 SGDLS and CDR2 YYNGEE. The CDR3 is 17 residues long. V lost 0 bases, J lost 0 bases, and 15 bases lay in between. CDR3 residues: CASSVAALGNMNTEAFF. The CDR3 DNA reads as TGTGCCAGCAGCGTAGCCGCCCTAGGCAACATGAACACTGAAGCTTTCTTT.

This clonotype has a single count. The chain recombines TRBV27 with TRBJ2-1; 7 bases align to TRBD1. This CDR3 comprises 14 residues. Germline CDR1 reads MNHEY; CDR2 reads SMNVEV (reference sequence). V shed 4 bases, J shed 7 bases, and the junction held 7 bases outside the gene matches. CDR3 region: CASSSYKQGNEQFF. DNA for the CDR3: TGTGCCAGCAGTTCTTACAAACAGGGGAATGAGCAGTTCTTC.

V is TRBV6-6 and J is TRBJ2-1, with a possible D match to TRBD1 (5 bases). The germline V gene encodes CDR1 MNHNY and CDR2 SVGAGI (reference sequence). The length of the CDR3 is 18 residues. V was trimmed by 5 bases and J by 0 bases, leaving 20 bases between them. The CDR3 protein is CASSDRGHSIGSYNEQFF. The CDR3, as DNA: TGTGCCAGCAGTGACAGAGGCCACTCGATAGGCTCCTACAATGAGCAGTTCTTC.

The V gene is TRBV19, the J gene TRBJ2-1; 10 positions agree with TRBD1. The CDR3 is 15 amino acids. V shed 5 bases and J 5 bases; nucleotides not matched to a gene: 6. From germline, CDR1 is LNHDA and CDR2 SQIVND (reference sequence). The CDR3 DNA is TGTGCCAGTAGTGTCGGGACAGGGGTCGACAATGAGCAGTTCTTC. The encoded protein is CASSVGTGVDNEQFF.